Described below is a single T cell receptor beta chain sequence and its context. This entry belongs to a study of T cell changes during pregnancy in multiple sclerosis. V was pared by 4 bases and J by 1 base, with 17 bases between. The CDR3 contains 16 residues. Germline CDR1 is SGHDT and CDR2 is YYEEEE. TCRdb's table, derived via immunoSEQ multiplex PCR, lists solely in-frame clones and lacks some. The sample carries around 30,000 clones, approximately 90% recorded once. The chain is built from TRBV5-6 and TRBJ2-5; TRBD2 is a possible D gene (5 bases). The source material was CD8+ T cells from peripheral blood mononuclear cells, sampled in the first trimester of pregnancy. This TCR came from a female donor with multiple sclerosis, enrolled in a pregnancy study. The CDR3 loop is CASSNVLALLQETQYF. DNA of the CDR3: TGTGCCAGCAGCAACGTCCTAGCACTGCTCCAAGAGACCCAGTACTTC. The variable domain in full, with the rest retrieved from reference TRBV5-6 and TRBJ2-5, is DAGVTQSPTHLIKTRGQQVTLRCSPKSGHDTVSWYQQALGQGPQFIFQYYEEEERQRGNFPDRFSGHQFPNYSSELNVNALLLGDSALYLCASSNVLALLQETQYFGPGTRLLVL.